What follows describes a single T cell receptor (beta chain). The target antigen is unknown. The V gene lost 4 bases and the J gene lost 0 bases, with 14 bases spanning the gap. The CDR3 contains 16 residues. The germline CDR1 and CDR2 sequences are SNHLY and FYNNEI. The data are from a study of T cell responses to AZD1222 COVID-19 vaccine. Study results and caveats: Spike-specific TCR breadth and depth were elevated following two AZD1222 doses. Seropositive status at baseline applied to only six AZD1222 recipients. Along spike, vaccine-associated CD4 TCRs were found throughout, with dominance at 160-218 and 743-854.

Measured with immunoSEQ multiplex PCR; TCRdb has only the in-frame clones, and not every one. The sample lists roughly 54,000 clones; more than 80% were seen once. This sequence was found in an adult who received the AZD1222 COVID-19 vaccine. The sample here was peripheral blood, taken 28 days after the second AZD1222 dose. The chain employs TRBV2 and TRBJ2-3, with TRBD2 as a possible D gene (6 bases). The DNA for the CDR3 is TGTGCCAGCAGTGGACAAGCGGGTCTTAGCACAGATACGCAGTATTTT. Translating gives CASSGQAGLSTDTQYF.